Each of the 15 T cell receptor beta chains below was sequenced from the same sample in a study of Graves' ophthalmopathy and Graves' hyperthyroidism. Investigators amplified TCR beta CDR3 regions from RNA transcripts. HTBI primers primed a first-round RT-PCR, and a second-round multiplex PCR followed. TCRdb reprocessed the multiplex PCR reads via MiXCR and lists one record per CDR3 protein. The profile covers about 210,000 distinct CDR3 sequences, with 25% to 30% appearing a single time and 9.1% taken by the ten largest. The sample comprised peripheral blood. Every receptor here comes from a man aged 45-65 years with Graves' ophthalmopathy.

This chain links TRBV30 with TRBJ1-6; 9 bases fit TRBD1. Germline values: CDR1 GTSNPN, CDR2 SVGIG (reference sequence). CDR3 size: 14 residues. Losses at the gene ends were 1 base for V and 8 bases for J; bases not matched to a gene: 3. CDR3 residues: CAWSADRGYSPLHF. The DNA for the CDR3 is TGTGCCTGGAGTGCCGACAGGGGGTATTCACCCCTCCACTTT.

This clonotype showed up many times. J is TRBJ2-2 and V is TRBV12-3 or TRBV12-4; 11 bases match TRBD2. CDR3 size: 16 residues. The J segment lost 8 bases and the V segment lost 6 bases, leaving 11 bases of the junction unmatched. CDR3 region: CASRQTGTSGTGELFF. In nucleotides, the CDR3 is TGTGCCAGCAGACAGACCGGGACTAGCGGAACGGGGGAGCTGTTTTTT.

A few counts support this clonotype. The chain couples TRBV3-1 to TRBJ2-7; D tentatively reads TRBD1 or TRBD2 (5 bases each). The germline V gene encodes CDR1 LGHDT and CDR2 YNNKEL (reference sequence). This CDR3 spans 14 amino acids. V lost 1 base and J 3 bases, leaving 10 bases between the germline ends. Here the CDR3 reads CASSQGDGYYEQYF. The CDR3 bases are TGTGCCAGCAGCCAAGGGGACGGTTACTACGAGCAGTACTTC.

This clonotype was seen ten or more times. The chain carries TRBV7-8 and TRBJ2-7; TRBD1 might be the D (5 bases). In germline, CDR1 is SGHVS, CDR2 FQNEAQ. CDR3 length equals 14 residues. V lost 3 bases and J lost 0, with 9 bases in between. The CDR3 region is CASSLLQGSYEQYF. CDR3 nucleotide sequence: TGTGCCAGCAGCTTGCTCCAGGGCTCCTACGAGCAGTACTTC.

As DNA, the CDR3 is TGTGCCAGCAGTTTTTTACCAATCACTGAAGCTTTCTTT. Protein product: CASSFLPITEAFF. The chain is built from TRBV6-2 or TRBV6-3 and TRBJ1-1; D gene unclear. The CDR3 contains 13 residues. V was trimmed by 4 bases and J by 4 bases, leaving 10 bases between them. Per germline, CDR1 MNHEY and CDR2 SVGEGT.

In DNA form, the CDR3 reads TGTGCCAGCAGTTTATATGCAGCAAGCTCCTATAATTCACCCCTCCACTTT. It codes for CASSLYAASSYNSPLHF. The chain joins TRBV28 to TRBJ1-6; no definite D call. The ends were cut back, 1 base at V and 0 bases at J, with 10 bases in the middle. CDR1 is MDHEN, CDR2 SYDVKM, per germline. The CDR3 sequence is 17 residues long. Full variable domain (missing parts from reference TRBV28 and TRBJ1-6): DVKVTQSSRYLVKRTGEKVFLECVQDMDHENMFWYRQDPGLGLRLIYFSYDVKMKEKGDIPEGYSVSREKKERFSLILESASTNQTSMYLCASSLYAASSYNSPLHFGNGTRLTVT.

This clonotype was counted ten times or more. The V and J genes are TRBV4-1 and TRBJ2-5; D possibly corresponds to TRBD2 (5 bases). The germline CDR1 and CDR2 sequences are MGHRA and YSYEKL. CDR3 length equals 14 residues. V lost 1 base and J 6 bases, leaving 12 bases between the germline ends. The DNA for the CDR3 is TGCGCCAGCAGCCAAGTGGTAGCCGGGAAGACCCAGTACTTC. Translating it yields CASSQVVAGKTQYF.

This clonotype has ten or more counts. The chain combines TRBV6-5 with TRBJ1-2; 10 nucleotides match TRBD1. CDR1 is MNHEY, CDR2 SVGAGI, per germline. There are 13 residues in the CDR3. Germline trimming cut 6 bases from V and 7 bases from J; bases unmatched to any gene: 5. In nucleotides, the CDR3 is TGTGCCAGCAGGACAGGGGGCGACGCTGGCTACACCTTC. Its translation: CASRTGGDAGYTF.

The chain has TRBV5-1 and TRBJ1-2; 10 bases are a match to TRBD1. The CDR3 is 15 amino acids. V gave up 4 bases and J gave up 8 bases; unmatched junction bases: 11. Germline-derived CDR1 and CDR2 are SGHRS and YFSETQ. In nucleotides, the CDR3 is TGCGCCAGCAGCCCCCGGACAGGGGGATCGGAAGGCTACACCTTC. Amino acid sequence: CASSPRTGGSEGYTF.

The chain links TRBV6-2 or TRBV6-3 to TRBJ1-5, with D possibly being TRBD1 (5 bases). V was pared by 0 bases and J by 2 bases, with 8 bases between. Germline V gene sequence: CDR1 MNHEY, CDR2 SVGEGT. The CDR3 runs to 15 residues. CDR3 amino acids: CASSYSGDGNQPQHF. The CDR3 DNA reads as TGTGCCAGCAGTTACTCAGGGGACGGCAATCAGCCCCAGCATTTT.

This clonotype was picked up many times. CDR3 DNA: TGTGCCAGTTCCCAGGGCAGGGGTCGTGGCTACACCTTC. This gives the protein CASSQGRGRGYTF. The chain recombines TRBV19 with TRBJ1-2, with D possibly TRBD1 on 6 matching bases. This CDR3 has 13 residues. Germline V gives CDR1 LNHDA, CDR2 SQIVND (reference sequence). V was cut by 8 bases and J by 7 bases, with 17 bases left in between.

This clonotype was recorded many times. An end of the junction does not agree with germline; a read error may underlie this. V and J are TRBV12-3 or TRBV12-4 and TRBJ2-4; 9 nucleotides line up with TRBD1. The CDR3 totals 16 residues. The CDR3 DNA is TGTGCCAGCAGTTTCCGTACAGGGGGCTGGAAAAACATTCAATACTTC. Residues: CASSFRTGGWKNIQYF.

This clonotype appeared a few times. J is TRBJ1-1 and V is TRBV18; unclear D gene. This CDR3 comprises 14 residues. Trimming took 8 bases from V and 0 from J, leaving 13 bases between them. Germline assignment: CDR1 KGHSH and CDR2 LQKENI. CDR3 sequence: CASSLQGVNTEAFF. As DNA, the CDR3 is TGTGCCAGCAGCCTCCAAGGAGTGAACACTGAAGCTTTCTTT.

There are many counts of this clonotype. V gene TRBV6-5 combines with J gene TRBJ1-3; D perhaps matches TRBD1 (5 bases). Trimming shortened V by 0 bases and J by 4 bases, and 13 bases separated the two germline ends. From germline, CDR1 is MNHEY and CDR2 SVGAGI. The CDR3 sequence is 16 residues long. The CDR3 here is CASSYSTVRSGNTIYF. The CDR3 DNA sequence: TGTGCCAGCAGTTACTCGACAGTTCGTTCCGGAAACACCATATATTTT.

CDR3 protein: CASRSRAGGSETQYF. The CDR3 DNA is TGTGCCAGCAGATCCAGAGCGGGGGGTTCAGAGACCCAGTACTTC. The chain is built from TRBV27 and TRBJ2-5; 9 nucleotides agree with TRBD2. V dropped 6 bases and J dropped 4; count of bases not matched to a gene: 9. This CDR3 contains 15 residues. Per the germline V gene, CDR1 is MNHEY and CDR2 is SMNVEV (reference sequence).